The 30 T cell receptor beta chains given below trace back to one sample, sequenced in a study of blood T cell repertoires in COVID-19. Sequenced by immunoSEQ multiplex PCR; TCRdb stores in-frame clones only, minus some. There are tens of thousands of clones in the sample; approximately 82% occur only once, and roughly 5.9% lies in the top ten. Sequenced: peripheral blood. Receptors originate from a human donor in a cohort sampled during active or convalescent COVID-19.

This rearrangement joins TRBV2 to TRBJ1-5; 11 bases are a match to TRBD1. CDR1 is SNHLY and CDR2 is FYNNEI in the germline V gene. CDR3 length: 15 amino acids. V dropped 6 bases and J dropped 6; count of bases not matched to a gene: 7. CDR3 residues: CASSPGQGVTQPQHF. For the CDR3, the DNA is TGTGCCAGCAGCCCGGGACAGGGGGTGACTCAGCCCCAGCATTTT.

The V gene is TRBV5-8, the J gene TRBJ1-2; D gene uncertain. Germline values: CDR1 SGHTS, CDR2 YDEGEE. V lost 2 bases, J lost 0 bases, and 11 bases lay in between. CDR3 length equals 15 residues. CDR3 residues: CASSFRRVSNYGYTF. In DNA, the CDR3 is TGTGCCAGCAGCTTTAGGAGGGTTTCTAACTATGGCTACACCTTC.

The CDR3 spells CASSEITGPSGYTF. The CDR3 region has the DNA TGTGCCAGCAGTGAAATCACAGGACCTTCGGGCTACACCTTC. The V and J genes are TRBV6-1 and TRBJ1-2, with a weak D call TRBD1 (5 bases). The CDR3 has 14 amino acids. V lost 2 bases, J lost 8 bases, and 15 bases lay in between. The V gene's germline CDR1 is MNHNS and CDR2 SASEGT.

The CDR3 region has the DNA TGTGCCACCAGTGATTCTGGGAGGAGGTTTAATGAGCAGTTCTTC. As protein: CATSDSGRRFNEQFF. The chain employs TRBV24-1 and TRBJ2-1; D perhaps matches TRBD2 (6 bases). The CDR3 has 15 residues. Germline CDR1 reads KGHDR; CDR2 reads SFDVKD. V was pared by 2 bases and J by 7 bases, with 14 bases between.

The chain couples TRBV6-1 to TRBJ2-7; TRBD1 might be the D (5 bases). The CDR3 spans 14 residues. Per germline, CDR1 MNHNS and CDR2 SASEGT. V dropped 3 bases and J dropped 3 bases, with 12 bases sitting between them. CDR3 sequence reads: CASSDSGNFYEQYF. The DNA of the CDR3 is TGTGCCAGCAGTGATTCAGGGAACTTCTACGAGCAGTACTTC.

The chain combines TRBV4-1 with TRBJ1-2, with 9 positions matching TRBD1. In germline, CDR1 is MGHRA, CDR2 YSYEKL. There are 17 residues in the CDR3. Trimming cost V 0 bases and J 4 bases; bases outside gene matches: 9. CDR3 region: CASSQERTGVLGYGYTF. The CDR3 nucleotides read TGCGCCAGCAGCCAAGAGAGGACAGGGGTTTTGGGCTATGGCTACACCTTC.

The V gene is TRBV27, the J gene TRBJ1-3, with 10 bases matching TRBD1. Germline V gene sequence: CDR1 MNHEY, CDR2 SMNVEV (reference sequence). V shed 5 bases, J shed 2 bases, and the junction held 3 bases outside the gene matches. The CDR3 sequence is 15 residues long. The CDR3 loop is CASSRQGAAGNTIYF. The DNA for the CDR3 is TGTGCCAGCAGTCGACAGGGGGCCGCTGGAAACACCATATATTTT.

The V call is TRBV19, the J call TRBJ2-1, with 9 bases aligning to TRBD1. CDR3 size: 15 residues. Germline V gene data show CDR1 as LNHDA and CDR2 as SQIVND (reference sequence). V shed 5 bases, J shed 7 bases, and the junction held 9 bases outside the gene matches. The CDR3: CASSSPGQGRNEQFF. CDR3 DNA sequence: TGTGCCAGTAGTTCCCCGGGACAGGGTCGAAATGAGCAGTTCTTC. The full variable domain, completed using reference TRBV19 and TRBJ2-1, is DGGITQSPKYLFRKEGQNVTLSCEQNLNHDAMYWYRQDPGQGLRLIYYSQIVNDFQKGDIAEGYSVSREKKESFPLTVTSAQKNPTAFYLCASSSPGQGRNEQFFGPGTRLTVL.

The CDR3 DNA is TGTGCCAGCAGCCCGACTAGCGGGGGTGAGACCCAGTACTTC. Protein product: CASSPTSGGETQYF. The V gene is TRBV7-2, the J gene TRBJ2-5; 12 nucleotides line up with TRBD2. Germline trimming cut 5 bases from V and 5 bases from J; bases unmatched to any gene: 3. From germline, CDR1 is SGHTA and CDR2 FQGNSA. This CDR3 is 14 amino acids long. Together with reference TRBV7-2 and TRBJ2-5, the CDR3 gives the full variable domain: GAGVSQSPSNKVTEKGKDVELRCDPISGHTALYWYRQSLGQGLEFLIYFQGNSAPDKSGLPSDRFSAERTGGSVSTLTIQRTQQEDSAVYLCASSPTSGGETQYFGPGTRLLVL.

The CDR3 region has the DNA TGTGCCTGGAGCCCTCCACCCGATAAGAGGGCTCAGTACTTC. It is translated as CAWSPPPDKRAQYF. The gene calls are TRBV30 and TRBJ2-4, with a possible D match to TRBD2 (5 bases). The V end lost 3 bases, the J end lost 12 bases, and 21 bases lay between the germline ends. Germline V gene lookup returns CDR1 GTSNPN and CDR2 SVGIG (reference sequence). The CDR3 is 14 amino acids. Based on the CDR3 plus reference TRBV30 and TRBJ2-4, the full variable domain is SQTIHQWPATLVQPVGSPLSLECTVEGTSNPNLYWYRQAAGRGLQLLFYSVGIGQISSEVPQNLSASRPQDRQFILSSKKLLLSDSGFYLCAWSPPPDKRAQYFGAGTRLSVL.

The chain combines TRBV7-2 with TRBJ2-2, with 11 nucleotides matching TRBD1. The CDR3 has 16 residues. CDR1 is SGHTA, CDR2 FQGNSA, per germline. J was trimmed by 6 bases and V by 3 bases; bases with no gene match: 6. The CDR3 is CASSFKGTGGPGELFF. The CDR3 DNA reads as TGTGCCAGCAGCTTTAAAGGGACAGGGGGGCCCGGGGAGCTGTTTTTT.

The chain recombines TRBV27 with TRBJ2-3; D perhaps matches TRBD2 (5 bases). The CDR3 is 14 amino acids. CDR1 is MNHEY and CDR2 is SMNVEV in the germline V gene (reference sequence). V lost 4 bases and J 0 bases, leaving 8 bases between the germline ends. The DNA for the CDR3 is TGTGCCAGCAGTTACCGAGGGAGCACAGATACGCAGTATTTT. As protein: CASSYRGSTDTQYF.

The chain combines TRBV21-1 with TRBJ1-3. TRBV21-1 is annotated as a pseudogene. The CDR3 consists of 17 residues. The CDR3 spells CASSKESREDRRNTIYF. The CDR3 DNA is TGTGCCAGCAGCAAGGAGTCCAGGGAGGACCGGAGAAACACCATATATTTT.

The J gene is TRBJ1-1, the V gene TRBV14; D remains ambiguous. The CDR3 consists of 14 residues. Trimming took off 4 bases at V and 4 bases at J, with 13 bases between the two ends. Germline-derived CDR1 and CDR2 are SGHDN and FVKESK. The CDR3 DNA is TGTGCCAGCAGCCCGATGGGCCGGCCCACTGAAGCTTTCTTT. Translated: CASSPMGRPTEAFF.

This sequence joins TRBV27 and TRBJ1-1; tentatively, D is TRBD1 (5 bases). Trimming took off 0 bases at V and 1 base at J, with 6 bases between the two ends. There are 14 residues in the CDR3. Germline CDR1 reads MNHEY; CDR2 reads SMNVEV (reference sequence). The CDR3 DNA sequence: TGTGCCAGCAGTTTATCAGGGGCGAACACTGAAGCTTTCTTT. As protein: CASSLSGANTEAFF.

This rearrangement joins TRBV27 to TRBJ1-2; tentative D call: TRBD1 (6 bases). Germline CDR1 and CDR2: MNHEY and SMNVEV (reference sequence). Trimming removed 0 bases from V and 2 bases from J, with 13 bases in between. The CDR3 loop spans 16 amino acids. DNA for the CDR3: TGTGCCAGCAGTTTATCCCGGGACACCGTGAACTATGGCTACACCTTC. Translated, it gives CASSLSRDTVNYGYTF.

The CDR3 DNA follows: TGTGCCAGCTCACTCGGGACGGGGGGAAATCAGCCCCAGCATTTT. The encoded protein is CASSLGTGGNQPQHF. This sequence joins TRBV18 and TRBJ1-5, with D possibly being TRBD1 (5 bases). Deletions cut 4 bases from V and 4 bases from J, with 14 bases between. The CDR3 contains 15 residues. Germline CDR1 KGHSH, CDR2 LQKENI.

The V gene is TRBV4-2, the J gene TRBJ1-5, with 8 bases fitting TRBD1. Germline CDR1 reads LGHNA; CDR2 reads YNFKEQ. The CDR3 spans 16 residues. Unmatched junction bases numbered 9, after V lost 8 bases and J lost 0 bases. CDR3 coding DNA: TGTGCCAGCCGAGGTGCAGGGGGCCTTAGCAATCAGCCCCAGCATTTT. This gives the protein CASRGAGGLSNQPQHF.

The CDR3 protein is CASSQGGPQDGELFF. The CDR3 DNA reads TGTGCCAGCAGCCAGGGGGGACCTCAGGACGGGGAGCTGTTTTTT. The genes are TRBV4-2 and TRBJ2-2; perhaps TRBD2 as D (6 bases). Trimming took 3 bases from V and 7 from J, leaving 15 bases between them. The CDR3 totals 15 residues. Germline V gene lookup returns CDR1 LGHNA and CDR2 YNFKEQ.

The rearrangement joins TRBV3-1 (or the pseudogene TRBV3-2) to TRBJ2-3; TRBD2 aligns across 11 bases. This CDR3 region has 16 residues. CDR1 and CDR2 (germline): LGHDT, YNNKEL (reference sequence). Losses at the gene ends were 4 bases for V and 4 bases for J; bases not matched to a gene: 7. Here the CDR3 reads CASSRVAGGPADTQYF. CDR3 nucleotide sequence: TGTGCCAGCAGCCGGGTAGCGGGGGGGCCAGCAGATACGCAGTATTTT.

V and J are TRBV11-2 and TRBJ2-3; 9 bases agree with TRBD1. Germline V gene lookup returns CDR1 SGHAT and CDR2 FQNNGV. V trimming: 3 bases; J trimming: 1 base; junction bases outside the gene matches: 5. There are 16 residues in the CDR3. The CDR3 DNA reads TGTGCCAGCAGCTTTTTGACAGGGGGTCGCACAGATACGCAGTATTTT. This gives the protein CASSFLTGGRTDTQYF.

V gene TRBV2 combines with J gene TRBJ1-1; perhaps TRBD1 as D (6 bases). Trimming removed 6 bases from V and 6 bases from J, with 14 bases in between. The CDR3 totals 13 residues. In germline, CDR1 is SNHLY, CDR2 FYNNEI. CDR3 coding DNA: TGTGCCAGCAGGCCCACAGGGACCGCTGAAGCTTTCTTT. It yields the protein CASRPTGTAEAFF. The entire variable domain, with the rest obtained from reference TRBV2 and TRBJ1-1, is as follows: EPEVTQTPSHQVTQMGQEVILRCVPISNHLYFYWYRQILGQKVEFLVSFYNNEISEKSEIFDDQFSVERPDGSNFTLKIRSTKLEDSAMYFCASRPTGTAEAFFGQGTRLTVV.

V gene TRBV7-9 combines with J gene TRBJ2-7; D ambiguous. The CDR3 has 12 amino acids. Germline lookup yields CDR1 SEHNR and CDR2 FQNEAQ (reference sequence). V was clipped by 2 bases and J by 6 bases, with 8 bases between them. The CDR3 loop is CASSLRVPEQYF. The CDR3 coding sequence is TGTGCCAGCAGCTTAAGAGTCCCCGAGCAGTACTTC.

The J gene is TRBJ2-5, the V gene TRBV7-2; a weak D match, TRBD1 (6 bases). The CDR3 spans 14 residues. Per germline, CDR1 SGHTA and CDR2 FQGNSA. Trimming stripped 5 bases from V and 5 bases from J, with 15 bases between. This CDR3 reads CASSGNTGYETQYF. CDR3 nucleotide sequence: TGTGCCAGCAGCGGAAATACAGGGTACGAGACCCAGTACTTC.

The chain carries TRBV9 and TRBJ1-6, with TRBD1 identical over 10 bases. Germline V CDR1 and CDR2: SGDLS, YYNGEE. The junction had 5 bases not matched to a gene; V was cut back by 4 bases and J by 7 bases. The length of the CDR3 is 15 residues. The CDR3 DNA sequence: TGTGCCAGCAGCCCCAGGGACAGGGGAAATTCACCCCTCCACTTT. As protein: CASSPRDRGNSPLHF.

V usage is TRBV20-1 and J usage is TRBJ2-3; possible D gene TRBD1, 6 bases. The CDR3 loop spans 11 amino acids. The ends were cut back, 6 bases at V and 6 bases at J, with 10 bases in the middle. CDR1 and CDR2 from the germline V gene are DFQATT and SNEGSKA (reference sequence). CDR3 sequence reads: CSATGLDTQYF. CDR3 DNA: TGCAGTGCAACAGGGTTGGATACGCAGTATTTT.

The rearrangement links TRBV4-2 to TRBJ1-2; TRBD1 agrees at 8 bases. V shed 3 bases, J shed 4 bases, and the junction held 16 bases outside the gene matches. Germline-derived CDR1 and CDR2 are LGHNA and YNFKEQ. CDR3 length: 18 amino acids. In DNA form, the CDR3 reads TGTGCCAGCAGCCATAATCTCCCCCGGGACAGGTCTTTCTATGGCTACACCTTC. Translating gives CASSHNLPRDRSFYGYTF.

Here the CDR3 reads CASSKDRGLQPQHF. The CDR3 nucleotides are TGTGCCAGTAGCAAAGACAGGGGGCTTCAGCCCCAGCATTTT. This chain joins TRBV19 and TRBJ1-5; TRBD1 aligns across 10 bases. Germline trimming cut 6 bases from V and 6 bases from J; bases unmatched to any gene: 5. Germline V gene data show CDR1 as LNHDA and CDR2 as SQIVND (reference sequence). This CDR3 is built from 14 residues. Combining the CDR3 with reference TRBV19 and TRBJ1-5 gives the whole variable domain DGGITQSPKYLFRKEGQNVTLSCEQNLNHDAMYWYRQDPGQGLRLIYYSQIVNDFQKGDIAEGYSVSREKKESFPLTVTSAQKNPTAFYLCASSKDRGLQPQHFGDGTRLSIL.

This rearrangement joins TRBV4-3 to TRBJ1-1; 7 positions match TRBD1. With V trimmed by 4 bases and J by 3 bases, 8 bases remained unmatched. The CDR3 has 15 residues. Germline loops: CDR1 LGHNA, CDR2 YSLEER. In DNA, the CDR3 is TGCGCCAGCAGCCCAAGGGCAGGGGGATACACTGAAGCTTTCTTT. Translated: CASSPRAGGYTEAFF.

This clone was detected only a few times. The chain employs TRBV2 and TRBJ2-7; 7 bases are shared with TRBD1. The ends lost 8 bases at V and 5 bases at J; junction bases unmatched: 15. Germline V CDR1 and CDR2: SNHLY, FYNNEI. This CDR3 spans 15 amino acids. The CDR3 loop is CASSPGDSPHDEQYF. CDR3 DNA: TGTGCCAGCTCCCCCGGGGACAGCCCTCATGACGAGCAGTACTTC.